This entry features one T cell receptor beta chain sequence. Its antigen has not been determined. No base quality values were provided; no much bigger clone lies one nucleotide off. The Qiagen DNeasy kit was used to extract genomic DNA both from unsorted PBMCs and from the negatively selected CD4+ and CD8+ fractions. Using primers that anneal to V and J segments, immunoSEQ multiplex PCR amplified the TCR beta CDR3 regions. A synthetic immune receptor repertoire was used to minimize amplification bias, and remaining bias was computationally removed after sequencing. In the authors' own workflow: Repertoire diversity was quantified as the Shannon entropy index using custom Python scripts. Unsorted, CD4+ and CD8+ repertoires were examined separately, except in combined analyses, for which CD4+ and CD8+ sequences were merged in silico. A clone was considered expanded if an increase in frequency of at least 2-fold after treatment relative to C1D1 was found, and a pseudocount of 0.5 was applied to clones undetected at baseline. Clones with 0 or 1 copy at C1D1 were classified as singleton clones, and clones with 2 or more copies were classified as non-singleton clones. Clones expanded in unsorted samples were annotated as CD4+, CD8+ or unknown by matching protein sequences in sorted samples from the same patient. Wilcoxon tests were applied to paired samples to test diversity changes from C1D1 to C4D1. This immuneACCESS table, as held by TCRdb, lists in-frame sequences with V and J called but not all clones. Of the missing ones, under half trace to an unresolved V gene in checked studies; the others have no known cause. D and trimming were read from the DNA, whereas the V and J calls and clone size are those reported in that table. This sample comprises roughly 86,000 clones, 75% to 85% of them detected only once. The leading ten clones occupy over 15% of the sample.

The data were taken from a study of PD-1 blockade in classical Hodgkin lymphoma (dated by TCRdb to the early 2020s). General notes on the study: Nivolumab dosing was 3 mg/kg intravenously every 2 weeks, continuing until either disease progression or unacceptable toxicity. A peripheral blood immune signature of response to PD-1 blockade in classical Hodgkin lymphoma was defined using TCR beta sequencing and CyTOF. Broad study findings and their caveats: Only a single clinical trial cohort was studied, and what caused the repertoire differences, possibly disease activity or prior therapy, remained undefined. Lower diversity was seen in patients whose nivolumab began less than 1 year after ASCT, and these patients were left out of later analyses so that immune reconstitution would not confound the results. Baseline TCR diversity was reported to be lower in newly diagnosed patients than in healthy donors and to be lower still in relapsed/refractory patients. By C4D1, a significant rise was seen in CD4+ TCR diversity but not in CD8+ TCR diversity (p=0.0027 vs p=0.16), and the rise was most apparent among complete responders (p=0.02). Trial patients with a complete response had baseline diversity similar to that of newly diagnosed patients, while partial responders and progressors had significantly lower diversity.

V and J lose 0 bases and 2 bases, and a span of 6 bases separates them. CDR1 SGHTA and CDR2 FQGNSA are derived from the germline V gene. Counted from cysteine to phenylalanine, this CDR3 has 14 amino acids. Just the 42-base CDR3 DNA is kept, in frame starting at base 1. In the paper's terms, the time point label means: cycle 4 day 1 (C4D1), after more than five weeks of nivolumab. Every trial patient had relapsed after autologous stem cell transplantation, and cohorts A, B and C differed in prior brentuximab vedotin exposure. The trial cohort was composed of roughly 60 patients with relapsed/refractory classical Hodgkin lymphoma, for whom complete response, partial response or progressive disease was recorded as best overall response. In the multi-cohort phase II CheckMate 205 trial, trial patients received single-agent nivolumab. Best overall response was determined by an independent review committee according to the 2007 International Working Group response criteria. PBMCs from the trial were collected at three points: immediately before nivolumab initiation (C1D1), and during therapy at cycle 2 day 1 and cycle 4 day 1. Peripheral blood was collected in 8 mL Vacutainer Cell Preparation Tubes, from which PBMCs were isolated by centrifugation and then cryopreserved.

This receptor was obtained from a human donor with classical Hodgkin lymphoma. The specimen was peripheral blood mononuclear cells (PBMCs), collected before the fourth cycle of nivolumab. Here the chain combines TRBV7-2 and TRBJ2-3; a confident D gene designation cannot be given. The CDR3 in this case is CASSLAVNTDTQYF. The DNA reads TGTGCCAGCAGCTTAGCGGTGAACACAGATACGCAGTATTTT. Full variable domain (CDR3 extended with the reference TRBV7-2 and TRBJ2-3 proteins): GAGVSQSPSNKVTEKGKDVELRCDPISGHTALYWYRQSLGQGLEFLIYFQGNSAPDKSGLPSDRFSAERTGGSVSTLTIQRTQQEDSAVYLCASSLAVNTDTQYFGPGTRLTVL.